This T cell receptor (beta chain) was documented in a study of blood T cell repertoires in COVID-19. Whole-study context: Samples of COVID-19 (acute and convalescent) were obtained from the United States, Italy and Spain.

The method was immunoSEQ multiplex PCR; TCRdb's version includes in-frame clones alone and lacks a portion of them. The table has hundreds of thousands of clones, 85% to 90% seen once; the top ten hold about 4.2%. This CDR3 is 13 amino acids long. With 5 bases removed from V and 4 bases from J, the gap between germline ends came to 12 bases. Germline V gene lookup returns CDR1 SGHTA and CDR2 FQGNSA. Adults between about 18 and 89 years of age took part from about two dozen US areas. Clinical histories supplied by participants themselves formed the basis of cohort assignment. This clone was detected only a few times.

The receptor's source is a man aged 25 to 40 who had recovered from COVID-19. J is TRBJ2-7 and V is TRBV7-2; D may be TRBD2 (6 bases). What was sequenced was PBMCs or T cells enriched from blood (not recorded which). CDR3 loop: CASSLPGVYEQYF. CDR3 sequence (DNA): TGTGCCAGCAGCCTCCCGGGGGTATACGAGCAGTACTTC. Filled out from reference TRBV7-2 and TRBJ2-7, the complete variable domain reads GAGVSQSPSNKVTEKGKDVELRCDPISGHTALYWYRQSLGQGLEFLIYFQGNSAPDKSGLPSDRFSAERTGGSVSTLTIQRTQQEDSAVYLCASSLPGVYEQYFGPGTRLTVT.